This T cell receptor (beta chain) was sequenced in a study of blood T cell repertoires in COVID-19. Turning to the study itself: Samples of COVID-19 (acute and convalescent) were obtained from the United States, Italy and Spain. Nucleic acid was either cDNA or gDNA, and it came from T cells, B-cell-depleted T cells, or PBMCs.

Authors' methods: Reference gene primer amplification yielded estimated nucleated cell counts. The table came from immunoSEQ multiplex PCR; TCRdb's copy has only in-frame clones and leaves some out. V and J calls and clone size are copied from that table; D and trimming were computed from the DNA. Here the sample spans around 100,000 clones, roughly 84% being singletons. Germline V lookup: CDR1 SGHNT, CDR2 YYREEE (reference sequence). The CDR3 sequence is 15 residues long. V lost 4 bases, J lost 1 base, and 4 bases stayed unmatched. The sequenced material came from peripheral blood. The receptor comes from a woman in her 70s who had recovered from COVID-19. The genes are TRBV5-4 and TRBJ2-1, with 8 positions matching TRBD1. CDR3 region: CASSTDRESYNEQFF. The DNA for the CDR3 is TGTGCCAGCAGCACGGACAGGGAATCCTACAATGAGCAGTTCTTC.